This TCR beta chain is drawn from a study of cytomegalovirus exposure and HLA in healthy donors. Donors showed nominal health when sampled, although they likely had unrecorded immune exposures. A few counts support this clone. Its antigen remains unknown. General study results and limits: For presence/absence analyses, sequencing depth was assumed to be roughly uniform across donors.

The PCR ran on 60 Vbeta and 13 Jbeta primers. Clones were sequenced by immunoSEQ multiplex PCR, and TCRdb holds only the in-frame ones, with some missing. The sample lists about 130,000 clones, around 74% seen once, with approximately 6% in the top ten. V lost 1 base and J lost 8; bases outside the gene matches: 8. Germline V lookup: CDR1 SGHTS, CDR2 YDEGEE. This CDR3 has 15 residues. This clonotype was obtained from a woman aged 45-59 years in good health and CMV-seropositive. Sequencing was done on a sample of PBMCs. V usage is TRBV5-8 and J usage is TRBJ2-1; 8 bases line up with TRBD2. The CDR3 here is CASSLYGRVTDEQFF. CDR3 coding DNA: TGTGCCAGCAGCTTGTACGGGAGGGTTACCGATGAGCAGTTCTTC. The whole variable domain, filled in from reference TRBV5-8 and TRBJ2-1, reads EAGVTQSPTHLIKTRGQQATLRCSPISGHTSVYWYQQALGLGLQFLLWYDEGEERNRGNFPPRFSGRQFPNYSSELNVNALELEDSALYLCASSLYGRVTDEQFFGPGTRLTVL.